This TCR beta chain derives from a study of regulatory T cells in long-lasting Graves disease. Study-level points and caveats: It was in persistent disease that TRBV28, TRBJ1-2 and TRBJ2-5 were favored. Those with persistent disease had in common more public clonotypes (more than 2,500) than new patients (about 970). Only peripheral blood was studied, not thyroid tissue. Persistent Graves' patients possessed reduced TCR diversity relative to recently diagnosed ones.

Trimming cost V 0 bases and J 4 bases; bases outside gene matches: 6. This CDR3 region has 15 residues. CDR1 and CDR2 (germline): SGHRS, YFSETQ. TCR beta libraries were built with iRepertoire HTBI primers and Arm-PCR of CDR3 regions. MiXCR, applied by TCRdb to the multiplex PCR reads, yields one record per CDR3 protein. The sample shows over 300,000 distinct CDR3 sequences, about 19% of them seen only once. With regard to this clonotype: No antigen is known for it.

Time point in this sample: persistent/refractory GD, antithyroid drugs over 5 years with positive TRAb. Extracted PBMC RNA gave rise to the TCR library. The chain uses TRBV5-1 and TRBJ2-7; 8 positions agree with TRBD2. The source of this sequence is a female donor with Graves disease. Sequenced here: peripheral blood mononuclear cells (PBMCs), sampled when the disease was refractory, from a patient treated with antithyroid drugs. The CDR3 coding sequence is TGCGCCAGCAGCTTGGCCTCCACTAGCGGATACGAGCAGTACTTC. Encoded protein: CASSLASTSGYEQYF. The full variable domain, rest sourced from reference TRBV5-1 and TRBJ2-7, is KAGVTQTPRYLIKTRGQQVTLSCSPISGHRSVSWYQQTPGQGLQFLFEYFSETQRNKGNFPGRFSGRQFSNSRSEMNVSTLELGDSALYLCASSLASTSGYEQYFGPGTRLTVT.